This T cell receptor (beta chain) was recorded in a study of blood T cell repertoires in COVID-19. Per germline, CDR1 SGHDN and CDR2 FVKESK. The V end was cut by 2 bases, the J end by 0 bases, with 11 bases between. The CDR3 consists of 16 residues. Data came from immunoSEQ multiplex PCR; TCRdb stores just in-frame clones and leaves some out. The table records almost 200,000 clones, around 89% of them present only once. The J gene is TRBJ1-3, the V gene TRBV14; no definite D call. Input material: PBMCs or T cells enriched from blood (not recorded which). The receptor's source is a woman under 30 who had recovered from COVID-19. The CDR3 DNA reads TGTGCCAGCAGCCAATTGGGCTCCTACTCTGGAAACACCATATATTTT. It yields the protein CASSQLGSYSGNTIYF.